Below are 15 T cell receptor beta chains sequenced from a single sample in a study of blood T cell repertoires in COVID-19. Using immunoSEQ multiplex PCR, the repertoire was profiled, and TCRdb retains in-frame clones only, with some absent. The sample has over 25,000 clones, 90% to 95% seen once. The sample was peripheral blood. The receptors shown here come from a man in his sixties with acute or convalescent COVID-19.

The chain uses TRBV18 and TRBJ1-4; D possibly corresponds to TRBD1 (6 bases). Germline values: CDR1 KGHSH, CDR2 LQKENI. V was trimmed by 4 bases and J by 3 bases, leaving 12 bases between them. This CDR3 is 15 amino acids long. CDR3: CASSLRQDSNEKLFF. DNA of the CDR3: TGTGCCAGCTCACTCCGACAGGACTCTAATGAAAAACTGTTTTTT.

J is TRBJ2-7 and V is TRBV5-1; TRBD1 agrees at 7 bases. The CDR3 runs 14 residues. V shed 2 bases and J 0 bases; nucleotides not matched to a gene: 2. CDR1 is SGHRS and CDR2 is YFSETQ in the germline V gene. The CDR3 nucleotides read TGCGCCAGCAGCTTCACAGGGGACTCCTACGAGCAGTACTTC. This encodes CASSFTGDSYEQYF.

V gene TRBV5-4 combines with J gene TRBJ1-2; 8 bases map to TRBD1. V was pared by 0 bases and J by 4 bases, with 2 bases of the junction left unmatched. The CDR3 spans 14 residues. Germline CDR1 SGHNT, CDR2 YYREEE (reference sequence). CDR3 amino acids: CASSLAGTGYGYTF. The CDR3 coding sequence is TGTGCCAGCAGCTTGGCCGGGACAGGCTATGGCTACACCTTC.

The CDR3, as DNA: TGTGCCAGTAGTATAGAAAACTCCGGGACCCTCCACTTT. Translated, it gives CASSIENSGTLHF. V usage is TRBV19 and J usage is TRBJ1-6; no definite D call. The CDR3 loop spans 13 amino acids. V was trimmed by 0 bases and J by 14 bases, leaving 11 bases between them. Germline CDR1 is LNHDA and CDR2 is SQIVND (reference sequence).

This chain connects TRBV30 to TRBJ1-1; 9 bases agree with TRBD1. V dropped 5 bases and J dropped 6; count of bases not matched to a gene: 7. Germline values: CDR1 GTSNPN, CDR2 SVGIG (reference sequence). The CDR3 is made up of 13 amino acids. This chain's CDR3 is CAWGIQGAPEAFF. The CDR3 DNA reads TGTGCCTGGGGTATACAGGGGGCTCCTGAAGCTTTCTTT.

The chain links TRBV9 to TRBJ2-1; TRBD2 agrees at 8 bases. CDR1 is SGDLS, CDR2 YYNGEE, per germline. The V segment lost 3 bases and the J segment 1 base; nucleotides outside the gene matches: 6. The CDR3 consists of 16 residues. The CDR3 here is CASSASASGSYNEQFF. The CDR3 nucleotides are TGTGCCAGCAGCGCCTCAGCTAGCGGGTCCTACAATGAGCAGTTCTTC. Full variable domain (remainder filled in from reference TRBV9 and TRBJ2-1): DSGVTQTPKHLITATGQRVTLRCSPRSGDLSVYWYQQSLDQGLQFLIQYYNGEERAKGNILERFSAQQFPDLHSELNLSSLELGDSALYFCASSASASGSYNEQFFGPGTRLTVL.

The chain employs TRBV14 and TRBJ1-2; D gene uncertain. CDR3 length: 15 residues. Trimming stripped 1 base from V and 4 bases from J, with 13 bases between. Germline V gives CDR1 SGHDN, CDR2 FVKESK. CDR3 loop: CASSQGIASGYGYTF. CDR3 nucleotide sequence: TGTGCCAGCAGCCAAGGTATCGCCTCGGGCTATGGCTACACCTTC.

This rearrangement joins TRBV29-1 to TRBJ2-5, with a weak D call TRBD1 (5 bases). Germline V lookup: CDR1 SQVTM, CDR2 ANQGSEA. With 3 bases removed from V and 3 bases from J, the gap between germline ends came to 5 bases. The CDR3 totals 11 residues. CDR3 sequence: CSVDREETQYF. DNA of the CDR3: TGCAGCGTTGACAGGGAAGAGACCCAGTACTTC.

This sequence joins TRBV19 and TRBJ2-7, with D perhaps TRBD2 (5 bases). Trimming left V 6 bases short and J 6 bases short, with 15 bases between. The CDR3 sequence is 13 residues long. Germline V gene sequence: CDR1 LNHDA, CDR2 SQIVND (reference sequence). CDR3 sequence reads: CASSPRGWPEQYF. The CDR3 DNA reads TGTGCCAGTAGCCCCCGCGGGTGGCCCGAGCAGTACTTC.

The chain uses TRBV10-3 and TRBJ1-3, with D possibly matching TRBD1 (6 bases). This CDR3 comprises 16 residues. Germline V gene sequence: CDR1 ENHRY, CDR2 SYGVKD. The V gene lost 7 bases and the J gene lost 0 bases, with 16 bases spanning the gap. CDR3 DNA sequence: TGTGCCATCAACACGGGCGGGGGCAGCTCTGGAAACACCATATATTTT. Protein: CAINTGGGSSGNTIYF.

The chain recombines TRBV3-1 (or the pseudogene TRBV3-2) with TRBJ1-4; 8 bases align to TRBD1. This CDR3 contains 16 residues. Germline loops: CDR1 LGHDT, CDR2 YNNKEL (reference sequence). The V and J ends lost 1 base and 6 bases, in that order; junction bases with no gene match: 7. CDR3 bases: TGTGCCAGCAGCCAAGCATGGACAGGGAGAGATGAAAAACTGTTTTTT. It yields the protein CASSQAWTGRDEKLFF.

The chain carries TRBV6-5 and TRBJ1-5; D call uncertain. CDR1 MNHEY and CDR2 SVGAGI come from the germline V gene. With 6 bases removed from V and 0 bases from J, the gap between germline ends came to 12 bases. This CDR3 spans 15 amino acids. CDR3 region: CASRVDTYSNQPQHF. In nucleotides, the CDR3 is TGTGCCAGCAGAGTCGACACGTATAGCAATCAGCCCCAGCATTTT.

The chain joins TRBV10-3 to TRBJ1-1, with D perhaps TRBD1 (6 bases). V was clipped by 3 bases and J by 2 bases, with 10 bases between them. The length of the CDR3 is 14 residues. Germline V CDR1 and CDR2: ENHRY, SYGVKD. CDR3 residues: CAISEQGRNTEAFF. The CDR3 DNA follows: TGTGCCATCAGTGAACAGGGACGAAACACTGAAGCTTTCTTT.

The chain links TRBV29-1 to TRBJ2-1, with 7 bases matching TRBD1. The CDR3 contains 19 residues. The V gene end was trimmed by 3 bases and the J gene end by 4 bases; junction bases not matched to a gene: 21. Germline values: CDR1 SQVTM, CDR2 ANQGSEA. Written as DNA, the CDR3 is TGCAGCGTTGATCCCCCTCAGACAGGGAAGGGACGACCTTACAATGAGCAGTTCTTC. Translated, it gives CSVDPPQTGKGRPYNEQFF.

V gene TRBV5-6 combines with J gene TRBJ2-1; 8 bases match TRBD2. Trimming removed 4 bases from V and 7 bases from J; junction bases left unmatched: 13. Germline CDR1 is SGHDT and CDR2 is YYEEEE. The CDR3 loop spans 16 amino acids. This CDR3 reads CASSILGTRGLNEQFF. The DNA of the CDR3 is TGTGCCAGCAGCATACTCGGGACTAGAGGTCTAAATGAGCAGTTCTTC.